A single sample is the source of the 32 T cell receptor beta chains below, sequenced in a study of T cell repertoires in cytomegalovirus infection. One entry per CDR3 protein, called by TCRdb with MiXCR from the reads. The data contain around 210,000 distinct CDR3 sequences, around 6.4% of them seen just once; the ten biggest clones take up around 6.9%. The sequencing sample was made of PBMCs. The origin of the receptors is a human donor in good health (CMV status not recorded). Some clones in this sample may be carry-over from other donors' samples.

This clonotype was detected ten times or more. This chain links TRBV7-2 with TRBJ1-1, with no clear D. V dropped 1 base and J dropped 5 bases, with 8 bases sitting between them. Germline CDR1 reads SGHTA; CDR2 reads FQGNSA. CDR3 length equals 13 residues. CDR3 in amino acids: CASSLDFGTEAFF. CDR3 in DNA: TGTGCCAGCAGCTTAGATTTCGGGACTGAAGCTTTCTTT.

This chain links TRBV20-1 with TRBJ2-7; TRBD2 agrees at 11 bases. This CDR3 region has 14 residues. CDR1 DFQATT and CDR2 SNEGSKA come from the germline V gene (reference sequence). The junction had 8 bases not matched to a gene; V was cut back by 5 bases and J by 5 bases. The CDR3 nucleotides are TGCAGTGCTGCTATAGCGGGGGGGCCGAACGAGCAGTACTTC. Protein product: CSAAIAGGPNEQYF.

This clonotype was counted ten times or more. The J gene is TRBJ2-3, the V gene TRBV7-2; 9 nucleotides align to TRBD2. V dropped 3 bases and J dropped 0; count of bases not matched to a gene: 4. This CDR3 comprises 16 residues. Germline loops: CDR1 SGHTA, CDR2 FQGNSA. CDR3: CASSFSGGPSTDTQYF. The CDR3 nucleotides are TGTGCCAGCAGCTTTAGCGGGGGCCCTAGCACAGATACGCAGTATTTT.

This clonotype has just a few counts. This chain uses TRBV20-1 with TRBJ1-1, with a weak D call TRBD1 (6 bases). From germline, CDR1 is DFQATT and CDR2 SNEGSKA (reference sequence). This CDR3 is built from 15 residues. V lost 5 bases and J lost 0, with 16 bases in between. The CDR3 DNA sequence: TGCAGTGCTCCACCCCGGGGGCCAGTGAACACTGAAGCTTTCTTT. Translation gives CSAPPRGPVNTEAFF.

This clonotype was observed many times. The J gene is TRBJ2-5, the V gene TRBV29-1, with a weak D call TRBD1 (5 bases). V lost 1 base and J 2 bases, leaving 14 bases between the germline ends. This CDR3 region has 15 residues. CDR1 and CDR2 (germline): SQVTM, ANQGSEA. The CDR3 sequence is CSVEGLHPGQETQYF. CDR3 in DNA: TGCAGCGTTGAAGGACTCCACCCAGGGCAAGAGACCCAGTACTTC.

This clonotype appeared many times. The rearrangement links TRBV7-2 to TRBJ1-5; the D gene is possibly TRBD1 (5 bases). The length of the CDR3 is 18 residues. Germline V gene lookup returns CDR1 SGHTA and CDR2 FQGNSA. V was pared by 3 bases and J by 1 base, with 19 bases between. The CDR3 coding sequence is TGTGCCAGCAGCTTTGGGGCCCCCGGGACTATAAGCAATCAGCCCCAGCATTTT. Its protein product is CASSFGAPGTISNQPQHF.

The chain couples TRBV6-8 to TRBJ2-6; TRBD1 might be the D (6 bases). The CDR3 has 15 residues. Germline-derived CDR1 and CDR2 are MNHGY and SAAAGT. V was trimmed by 6 bases and J by 0 bases, leaving 9 bases between them. For the CDR3, the DNA is TGTGCCAGCAGAGTGGACAGCTCTGGGGCCAACGTCCTGACTTTC. This encodes CASRVDSSGANVLTF.

CDR3 sequence reads: CSASHGRDQETQYF. In DNA form, the CDR3 reads TGCAGTGCTTCCCACGGGAGAGACCAAGAGACCCAGTACTTC. The V gene is TRBV20-1, the J gene TRBJ2-5, with a weak D call TRBD2 (6 bases). Germline loops: CDR1 DFQATT, CDR2 SNEGSKA (reference sequence). Between the trimmed V and J ends, which lost 5 bases and 0 bases, there was a span of 13 bases. The CDR3 has 14 residues.

Ten or more counts support this clonotype. This rearrangement joins TRBV7-2 to TRBJ1-3; D is possibly TRBD1 (5 bases). CDR3 length: 15 residues. The V gene lost 2 bases and the J gene lost 2 bases, with 10 bases spanning the gap. Looked up from germline, CDR1 is SGHTA and CDR2 is FQGNSA. CDR3 DNA sequence: TGTGCCAGCAGCTTATTCGGGGGGACTGGAAACACCATATATTTT. Translation: CASSLFGGTGNTIYF.

This clonotype was picked up many times. V is TRBV7-9 and J is TRBJ1-2; D gene ambiguous. V lost 4 bases to trimming and J lost 8 bases, with 17 bases between them. Germline CDR1 SEHNR, CDR2 FQNEAQ (reference sequence). This CDR3 is built from 14 residues. The CDR3 DNA reads as TGTGCCAGCAGCTGGGAGACGGAGCTCGGGGGCTACACCTTC. Translation gives CASSWETELGGYTF.

There are many counts of this clonotype. The V gene is TRBV19, the J gene TRBJ1-1, with D unresolved. The CDR3 is 11 amino acids. V was clipped by 3 bases and J by 11 bases, with 10 bases between them. Per germline, CDR1 LNHDA and CDR2 SQIVND (reference sequence). In DNA, the CDR3 is TGTGCCAGTAGTATTTTGGAGTGGGCTTTCTTT. Translated, it gives CASSILEWAFF.

This clonotype showed up many times. The gene calls are TRBV29-1 and TRBJ1-2; D gene ambiguous. The CDR3 is 12 residues long. Germline V gene lookup returns CDR1 SQVTM and CDR2 ANQGSEA. Between the trimmed V and J ends, which lost 7 bases and 4 bases, there was a span of 13 bases. CDR3 protein: CSAQDSSYGYTF. CDR3 nucleotides: TGCAGCGCCCAGGACTCAAGCTATGGCTACACCTTC. Together with reference TRBV29-1 and TRBJ1-2, the CDR3 gives the full variable domain: SAVISQKPSRDICQRGTSLTIQCQVDSQVTMMFWYRQQPGQSLTLIATANQGSEATYESGFVIDKFPISRPNLTFSTLTVSNMSPEDSSIYLCSAQDSSYGYTFGSGTRLTVV.

This clonotype was detected a few times. The chain employs TRBV30 and TRBJ1-1; D is unclear. Germline CDR1 reads GTSNPN; CDR2 reads SVGIG (reference sequence). V lost 2 bases, J lost 4 bases, and 11 bases lay in between. This CDR3 region has 13 residues. Here the CDR3 DNA reads TGTGCCTGGAGTCAAGAGGTCTTCACTGAAGCTTTCTTT. It encodes CAWSQEVFTEAFF.

This clonotype was detected ten times or more. V usage is TRBV12-3 or TRBV12-4 and J usage is TRBJ1-4, with TRBD1 as a possible D gene (5 bases). CDR3 size: 12 residues. Trimming left V 4 bases short and J 10 bases short, with 10 bases between. The DNA of the CDR3 is TGTGCCAGCAGTTACGGGGACGGAAAACTGTTTTTT. Translation: CASSYGDGKLFF.

This clonotype was observed at least ten times. V usage is TRBV20-1 and J usage is TRBJ1-1, with TRBD1 as a possible D gene (5 bases). Trimming stripped 5 bases from V and 1 base from J, with 17 bases between. The CDR3 consists of 15 residues. Germline-derived CDR1 and CDR2 are DFQATT and SNEGSKA (reference sequence). CDR3 nucleotide sequence: TGCAGTGCTCCCAGGGACGGCGATACGAACACTGAAGCTTTCTTT. It translates to CSAPRDGDTNTEAFF.

This clonotype was detected ten times or more. The V gene is TRBV5-1, the J gene TRBJ1-2; 8 bases are a match to TRBD1. Trimming took 0 bases from V and 3 from J; bases not matched to a gene: 10. CDR1 and CDR2 from the germline V gene are SGHRS and YFSETQ. CDR3 length: 17 amino acids. CDR3 region: CASSLGAGKGQDYGYTF. CDR3 DNA: TGCGCCAGCAGCTTGGGTGCAGGGAAGGGACAGGACTATGGCTACACCTTC.

This clonotype was found many times. The chain combines TRBV12-3 or TRBV12-4 with TRBJ2-7, with D perhaps TRBD1 (6 bases). CDR3 size: 14 residues. Trimming left V 5 bases short and J 3 bases short, with 14 bases between. The CDR3 DNA reads TGTGCCAGCAGTCGGGACATCCGATACTACGAGCAGTACTTC. This sequence encodes CASSRDIRYYEQYF.

This clonotype was counted many times. The chain recombines TRBV10-3 with TRBJ2-3; no reliable D call. The CDR3 length is 13 residues. Germline V CDR1 and CDR2: ENHRY, SYGVKD. Trimming shortened V by 2 bases and J by 4 bases, and 7 bases separated the two germline ends. The chain's CDR3 is CAISERASDTQYF. Here the CDR3 DNA reads TGTGCCATCAGTGAGCGAGCATCAGATACGCAGTATTTT.

In its sample, this clonotype was seen many times. The J gene is TRBJ2-7, the V gene TRBV29-1; no reliable D call. The CDR3 loop spans 12 amino acids. Germline V gives CDR1 SQVTM, CDR2 ANQGSEA. Between the trimmed V and J ends, which lost 0 bases and 3 bases, there was a span of 6 bases. CDR3 in amino acids: CSVEDSYYEQYF. The CDR3 DNA reads TGCAGCGTTGAAGACAGCTACTACGAGCAGTACTTC.

This clonotype was seen many times. The rearrangement links TRBV19 to TRBJ2-1, with 8 bases that match TRBD2. J lost 6 bases, V lost 7 bases, and 8 bases had no gene match. This CDR3 is built from 14 residues. CDR1 LNHDA and CDR2 SQIVND come from the germline V gene (reference sequence). The CDR3 coding sequence is TGTGCCAGTACTCCCGGGGGGGACTTCAATGAGCAGTTCTTC. Translated, it gives CASTPGGDFNEQFF.

This clonotype occurred many times. The V gene is TRBV19, the J gene TRBJ2-6; tentative D call: TRBD2 (6 bases). V was pared by 5 bases and J by 2 bases, with 19 bases between. The CDR3 is 18 amino acids. Per the germline V gene, CDR1 is LNHDA and CDR2 is SQIVND (reference sequence). This CDR3 is CASSLNRDSRAGANVLTF. CDR3 coding DNA: TGTGCCAGTAGTTTGAACCGGGACTCAAGAGCTGGGGCCAACGTCCTGACTTTC.

This clonotype was counted many times. The DNA for the CDR3 is TGTGCCAGCAGCTTAGCCAGCGGGGGGGTACCAGATACGCAGTATTTT. Its translation is CASSLASGGVPDTQYF. The chain combines TRBV7-2 with TRBJ2-3, with 10 bases lining up with TRBD2. J gave up 4 bases and V 0 bases, and 4 bases lay outside the gene matches. Germline CDR1 reads SGHTA; CDR2 reads FQGNSA. This CDR3 contains 16 residues.

This clonotype was counted at least ten times. The chain links TRBV2 to TRBJ1-5; TRBD1 is a possible D gene (5 bases). The germline V gene encodes CDR1 SNHLY and CDR2 FYNNEI. V lost 5 bases and J lost 2, with 22 bases in between. This CDR3 has 18 residues. The CDR3 spells CASSYPYDGAERNQPQHF. The CDR3 DNA is TGTGCCAGCAGTTACCCCTACGACGGGGCGGAGCGCAATCAGCCCCAGCATTTT.

This clonotype showed up just a few times. The genes are TRBV24-1 and TRBJ1-1; D is undetermined. This CDR3 has 12 amino acids. Germline V lookup: CDR1 KGHDR, CDR2 SFDVKD. Trimming stripped 3 bases from V and 6 bases from J, with 7 bases between. The CDR3 sequence is CATSDPKPEAFF. In DNA, the CDR3 is TGTGCCACCAGTGATCCAAAACCTGAAGCTTTCTTT.

There are many counts of this clonotype. The chain couples TRBV10-3 to TRBJ2-1; D is perhaps TRBD2 (6 bases). The germline V gene has CDR1 ENHRY and CDR2 SYGVKD. The CDR3 is 13 residues long. Trimming removed 6 bases from V and 5 bases from J, with 11 bases in between. CDR3 protein: CAIRRDQDNEQFF. The CDR3 nucleotides read TGTGCCATCAGGCGGGACCAGGACAATGAGCAGTTCTTC.

V usage is TRBV29-1 and J usage is TRBJ1-5; D perhaps matches TRBD1 (6 bases). The CDR3 sequence is 14 residues long. Germline V gene sequence: CDR1 SQVTM, CDR2 ANQGSEA. The V end lost 6 bases, the J end lost 3 bases, and 15 bases lay between the germline ends. CDR3 loop: CSVSQGLDNQPQHF. In DNA, the CDR3 is TGCAGCGTGTCCCAGGGGTTGGACAATCAGCCCCAGCATTTT.

This clonotype was detected ten times or more. This chain uses TRBV6-1 with TRBJ1-1, with a possible D match to TRBD1 (6 bases). V dropped 5 bases and J dropped 8 bases, with 18 bases sitting between them. Per germline, CDR1 MNHNS and CDR2 SASEGT. The CDR3 runs to 14 residues. Here the CDR3 DNA reads TGTGCCAGCAGTCCGGGGGGGGGGCAGAGAGAAGCTTTCTTT. Translated, it gives CASSPGGGQREAFF.

The J gene is TRBJ2-3, the V gene TRBV5-5; D possibly uses TRBD1 or TRBD2 (6 bases each). CDR3 length: 15 residues. V was shortened by 2 bases and J by 3 bases, with 13 bases between the two germline ends. The germline V gene encodes CDR1 SGHKS and CDR2 YYEKEE (reference sequence). The CDR3 sequence: CASSLGGLKTDTQYF. In nucleotides, the CDR3 is TGTGCCAGCAGCTTAGGGGGGCTCAAGACAGATACGCAGTATTTT.

This clonotype has at least ten counts. The gene calls are TRBV11-2 and TRBJ2-1, with 13 bases lining up with TRBD2. Losses at the gene ends were 5 bases for V and 8 bases for J; bases not matched to a gene: 9. The CDR3 runs 16 residues. Germline values: CDR1 SGHAT, CDR2 FQNNGV. This chain's CDR3 is CASSQRTSGGLDEQFF. Written as DNA, the CDR3 is TGTGCCAGCAGCCAAAGGACTAGCGGGGGCTTGGATGAGCAGTTCTTC.

This clonotype was observed many times. The chain uses TRBV15 and TRBJ1-4; perhaps TRBD1 as D (5 bases). The V end lost 3 bases, the J end lost 6 bases, and 23 bases lay between the germline ends. Per germline, CDR1 LNHNV and CDR2 YYDKDF (reference sequence). The CDR3 has 18 amino acids. The CDR3 sequence is CATSRARGVGEKDEKLFF. The CDR3 region has the DNA TGTGCCACCAGCAGGGCCCGGGGGGTCGGGGAAAAAGATGAAAAACTGTTTTTT.

The chain employs TRBV4-1 and TRBJ2-2; a possible D gene is TRBD2 (6 bases). The CDR3 spans 16 residues. In germline, CDR1 is MGHRA, CDR2 YSYEKL. V was pared by 1 base and J by 4 bases, with 13 bases between. The CDR3 sequence: CASSQVQTGGTGELFF. CDR3 bases: TGCGCCAGCAGCCAAGTACAGACCGGGGGCACCGGGGAGCTGTTTTTT.

The gene calls are TRBV12-3 or TRBV12-4 and TRBJ1-1, with D uncertain. V lost 7 bases and J 11 bases, leaving 20 bases between the germline ends. The CDR3 length is 13 residues. For the CDR3, the DNA is TGTGCCAGCACTCTCCTCTCCGGTGGGTGGGCTTTCTTT. Its protein is CASTLLSGGWAFF.